These 17 T cell receptor beta chains were all obtained from the same sample, sequenced in a study of monozygotic twins with inflammatory bowel disease. TCRdb re-called the 5' RACE reads and shows each CDR3 protein once, DNA omitted. The table lists fewer than 200,000 distinct CDR3 sequences, with over 2.5% in the top ten. The material sequenced was blood. Every receptor here comes from a human donor with ulcerative colitis or Crohn's disease, or a healthy co-twin of an affected twin (not recorded which).

This CDR3 is CASIEDSSNQPQHF. The genes are TRBV19 and TRBJ1-5; with no DNA, the TCRdb D assignment of TRBD1 cannot be verified. Germline CDR1 and CDR2: LNHDA and SQIVND (reference sequence). The CDR3 runs to 14 residues.

The chain recombines TRBV28 with TRBJ2-7; TCRdb gives TRBD2 as the D gene, but with no DNA this cannot be confirmed. Germline CDR1 and CDR2: MDHEN and SYDVKM. The CDR3 length is 13 residues. CDR3 region: CASIRQSPYEQYF.

The chain recombines TRBV5-1 with TRBJ2-1; TCRdb calls TRBD2, which cannot be checked without DNA. CDR1 and CDR2 from the germline V gene are SGHRS and YFSETQ. The CDR3 loop spans 16 amino acids. The CDR3: CASSPFFLARYNEQFF. The full variable domain, rest sourced from reference TRBV5-1 and TRBJ2-1, is KAGVTQTPRYLIKTRGQQVTLSCSPISGHRSVSWYQQTPGQGLQFLFEYFSETQRNKGNFPGRFSGRQFSNSRSEMNVSTLELGDSALYLCASSPFFLARYNEQFFGPGTRLTVL.

The chain recombines TRBV19 with TRBJ2-1; TCRdb selects TRBD1, and the lack of DNA leaves this call unchecked. The CDR3 spans 14 residues. In germline, CDR1 is LNHDA, CDR2 SQIVND (reference sequence). Here the CDR3 reads CASADRAFYNEQFF.

The genes are TRBV7-9 and TRBJ2-2; TCRdb's D call of TRBD1 is untestable without DNA. Germline lookup yields CDR1 SEHNR and CDR2 FQNEAQ (reference sequence). CDR3 length: 14 residues. CDR3 region: CASSSGQIIGELFF.

The chain recombines TRBV29-1 with TRBJ2-7; TCRdb proposes TRBD1, but this gene call is untestable without DNA. Germline loops: CDR1 SQVTM, CDR2 ANQGSEA. CDR3 length: 16 residues. The CDR3 region is CSARDRGRESTYEQYF.

The genes are TRBV9 and TRBJ2-2. This CDR3 is 13 amino acids long. Germline CDR1 reads SGDLS; CDR2 reads YYNGEE. CDR3 sequence reads: CASSVEDSGELFF.

The J gene is TRBJ1-1, the V gene TRBV6-2 or TRBV6-3; TCRdb reports TRBD1, a call that lacks DNA to check it against. Germline V lookup: CDR1 MNHEY, CDR2 SVGEGT. The CDR3 is 12 residues long. The CDR3 protein is CASLGGFTEAFF.

This rearrangement joins TRBV28 to TRBJ1-1; with no DNA, the TCRdb D assignment of TRBD1 cannot be verified. From germline, CDR1 is MDHEN and CDR2 SYDVKM. The length of the CDR3 is 13 residues. CDR3 residues: CASFYRGRTEAFF.

The genes are TRBV4-2 and TRBJ1-6; TCRdb outputs TRBD1, but without DNA this stays unchecked. CDR1 and CDR2 from the germline V gene are LGHNA and YNFKEQ. The CDR3 contains 15 residues. CDR3 amino acids: CASSQTGQGNSPLHF.

V usage is TRBV6-6 and J usage is TRBJ2-1; TCRdb's D gene call, TRBD2, goes unchecked for lack of DNA. Germline CDR1 is MNHNY and CDR2 is SVGAGI (reference sequence). The CDR3 spans 13 residues. The CDR3 protein is CASSYTERNEQFF.

The V and J genes are TRBV6-1 and TRBJ2-5; TCRdb designates TRBD1, a call that cannot be tested without DNA. The CDR3 is 15 amino acids. Germline V CDR1 and CDR2: MNHNS, SASEGT. The CDR3 spells CASSDQTGGGETQYF.

CDR3 loop: CASSALGGPNNYGYTF. The rearrangement joins TRBV6-4 to TRBJ1-2; the D call from TCRdb, TRBD1, cannot be confirmed without DNA. This CDR3 is 16 amino acids long. CDR1 MRHNA and CDR2 SNTAGT come from the germline V gene.

The V gene is TRBV11-2, the J gene TRBJ2-1; without DNA, the TCRdb call of TRBD1 cannot be checked. This CDR3 has 18 residues. Germline V lookup: CDR1 SGHAT, CDR2 FQNNGV. CDR3 region: CASSLSQGSEAIYNEQFF.

V gene TRBV5-1 combines with J gene TRBJ2-2; there is no DNA to check the TCRdb D call of TRBD2. Germline V CDR1 and CDR2: SGHRS, YFSETQ. The CDR3 totals 20 residues. CDR3: CASSQMSGLAGGLATGELFF.

The chain combines TRBV1 with TRBJ2-7. TRBV1 is assigned pseudogene status. This CDR3 contains 11 residues. This CDR3 reads CTSSSEREQYF.

The chain combines TRBV5-5 with TRBJ2-5; TCRdb designates TRBD1, a call that cannot be tested without DNA. CDR3 size: 16 residues. Germline V gene data show CDR1 as SGHKS and CDR2 as YYEKEE (reference sequence). CDR3 residues: CASSFKPGQGQETQYF.